These 12 T cell receptor beta chains originate from one sample sequenced in a study of T-cell memory formation after mild COVID-19. Each CDR3 protein gets one entry after TCRdb re-called the 5' RACE reads with MiXCR. The data show some 210,000 distinct CDR3 sequences, 18% seen once. Sequencing was performed on PBMCs or a T cell subset sorted from them (not recorded which). These receptor sequences come from an adult woman who had mild COVID-19 (a few samples of this study predate the infection). Cell type and time point are not known.

DNA for the CDR3: TGTGCCAGCAGCCAAGGACAACCTACTAACTATGGCTACACCTTC. It yields the protein CASSQGQPTNYGYTF. This chain joins TRBV3-1 and TRBJ1-2; unclear D gene. V lost 1 base, J lost 0 bases, and 9 bases lay in between. CDR3 length: 15 residues. Germline loops: CDR1 LGHDT, CDR2 YNNKEL (reference sequence).

This clonotype was picked up a small number of times. The chain employs TRBV6-5 and TRBJ2-7; perhaps TRBD1 as D (6 bases). Trimming shortened V by 6 bases and J by 6 bases, and 15 bases separated the two germline ends. The length of the CDR3 is 13 residues. Germline V lookup: CDR1 MNHEY, CDR2 SVGAGI. DNA of the CDR3: TGTGCCAGCAGCCTAGGACAGTTGGCCGAGCAGTACTTC. Translating gives CASSLGQLAEQYF.

The chain couples TRBV14 to TRBJ2-3; no clear D. Trimming removed 4 bases from V and 2 bases from J, with 10 bases in between. The V gene's germline CDR1 is SGHDN and CDR2 FVKESK. The CDR3 is 14 residues long. The CDR3 DNA sequence: TGTGCCAGCAGCCTCGGACCTGCCACAGATACGCAGTATTTT. This encodes CASSLGPATDTQYF.

The chain combines TRBV5-5 with TRBJ1-1, with TRBD1 matching over 7 bases. The ends lost 4 bases at V and 0 bases at J; junction bases unmatched: 9. Germline lookup yields CDR1 SGHKS and CDR2 YYEKEE (reference sequence). CDR3 length: 16 residues. The CDR3 DNA is TGTGCCAGCAGCCCAGGGACAGCCGTTCTGAACACTGAAGCTTTCTTT. It is translated as CASSPGTAVLNTEAFF. Filled out from reference TRBV5-5 and TRBJ1-1, the complete variable domain reads DAGVTQSPTHLIKTRGQQVTLRCSPISGHKSVSWYQQVLGQGPQFIFQYYEKEERGRGNFPDRFSARQFPNYSSELNVNALLLGDSALYLCASSPGTAVLNTEAFFGQGTRLTVV.

This clonotype was detected only a few times. This chain joins TRBV12-3 or TRBV12-4 and TRBJ2-1, with no clear D. The CDR3 is 11 residues long. Trimming took off 0 bases at V and 10 bases at J, with 4 bases between the two ends. Here the CDR3 DNA reads TGTGCCAGCAGTTTAGCGGTGGAGCAGTTCTTC. It yields the protein CASSLAVEQFF.

The chain employs TRBV6-1 and TRBJ2-7; no reliable D call. V was pared by 4 bases and J by 1 base, with 8 bases between. This CDR3 is 13 amino acids long. The germline V gene encodes CDR1 MNHNS and CDR2 SASEGT. The CDR3 here is CASSVDNSYEQYF. The CDR3 DNA reads TGTGCCAGCAGTGTCGATAATTCCTACGAGCAGTACTTC.

The sample holds one count of this clonotype. The chain employs TRBV7-3 and TRBJ2-1; no definite D call. V was cut by 1 base and J by 6 bases, with 7 bases left in between. Germline lookup yields CDR1 SGHTA and CDR2 FQGTGA. The CDR3 is made up of 13 amino acids. CDR3 sequence (DNA): TGTGCCAGCAGCTTAAATACCGTCAATGAGCAGTTCTTC. This codes for CASSLNTVNEQFF.

The chain joins TRBV24-1 to TRBJ2-5; D unresolved. Germline V gives CDR1 KGHDR, CDR2 SFDVKD. This CDR3 has 13 residues. Trimming left V 5 bases short and J 7 bases short, with 13 bases between. As DNA, the CDR3 is TGTGCCACCAGTGGAGTAGGCCCAGGGACCCAGTACTTC. Protein product: CATSGVGPGTQYF.

This clonotype showed up many times. The V gene is TRBV20-1, the J gene TRBJ2-4; 10 nucleotides match TRBD2. The CDR3 consists of 15 residues. Germline lookup yields CDR1 DFQATT and CDR2 SNEGSKA (reference sequence). J gave up 0 bases and V 3 bases, and 2 bases lay outside the gene matches. This CDR3 reads CSASSSGGAKNIQYF. The CDR3 DNA sequence: TGCAGTGCTAGTTCTAGCGGGGGAGCCAAAAACATTCAGTACTTC.

This clonotype was detected only a few times. The CDR3 loop reads CASRTGVWDEKLFF. CDR3 coding DNA: TGCGCCAGCAGGACGGGGGTCTGGGATGAAAAACTGTTTTTT. The chain is built from TRBV4-1 and TRBJ1-4; D perhaps matches TRBD1 (5 bases). CDR1 is MGHRA, CDR2 YSYEKL, per germline. The CDR3 consists of 14 residues. Trimming removed 6 bases at V and 6 bases at J, with 14 bases between.

This clonotype was seen more than once but under ten times. The CDR3 DNA reads as TGTGCCAGTAGCCCCCTCGGGGCCCCTGACACTGAAGCTTTCTTT. Translation: CASSPLGAPDTEAFF. The chain links TRBV19 to TRBJ1-1; weak D call: TRBD1 (5 bases). CDR1 and CDR2 from the germline V gene are LNHDA and SQIVND (reference sequence). Trimming stripped 6 bases from V and 3 bases from J, with 17 bases between. This CDR3 has 15 amino acids.

This clonotype was counted ten times or more. The V and J genes are TRBV29-1 and TRBJ1-1; D remains unclear. Germline CDR1 and CDR2: SQVTM and ANQGSEA. The CDR3 totals 11 residues. With 8 bases removed from V and 0 bases from J, the gap between germline ends came to 7 bases. This CDR3 is CSTQLNTEAFF. DNA for the CDR3: TGCAGCACCCAGTTGAACACTGAAGCTTTCTTT.